This TCR beta chain was obtained from a study of blood T cell repertoires in COVID-19. Study context: Samples taken during acute and convalescent COVID-19 were collected in the United States, Italy and Spain. T cells, B-cell-depleted T cells, or PBMCs provided the cDNA or gDNA that served as material.

In germline, CDR1 is KGHSH, CDR2 LQKENI. Trimming took off 0 bases at V and 5 bases at J, with 13 bases between the two ends. This CDR3 region has 15 residues. Clones were read by immunoSEQ multiplex PCR, and TCRdb kept only the in-frame ones, dropping some. The sample lists approximately 190,000 clones; approximately 80% were seen once. This TCR was sampled from a man in his fifties or sixties with acute or convalescent COVID-19. The sequenced material came from peripheral blood. J is TRBJ1-2 and V is TRBV18, with a weak D call TRBD1 (5 bases). As DNA, the CDR3 is TGTGCCAGCTCACCACCGGGCAGCGGGACGTATGGCTACACCTTC. Amino acid sequence: CASSPPGSGTYGYTF.